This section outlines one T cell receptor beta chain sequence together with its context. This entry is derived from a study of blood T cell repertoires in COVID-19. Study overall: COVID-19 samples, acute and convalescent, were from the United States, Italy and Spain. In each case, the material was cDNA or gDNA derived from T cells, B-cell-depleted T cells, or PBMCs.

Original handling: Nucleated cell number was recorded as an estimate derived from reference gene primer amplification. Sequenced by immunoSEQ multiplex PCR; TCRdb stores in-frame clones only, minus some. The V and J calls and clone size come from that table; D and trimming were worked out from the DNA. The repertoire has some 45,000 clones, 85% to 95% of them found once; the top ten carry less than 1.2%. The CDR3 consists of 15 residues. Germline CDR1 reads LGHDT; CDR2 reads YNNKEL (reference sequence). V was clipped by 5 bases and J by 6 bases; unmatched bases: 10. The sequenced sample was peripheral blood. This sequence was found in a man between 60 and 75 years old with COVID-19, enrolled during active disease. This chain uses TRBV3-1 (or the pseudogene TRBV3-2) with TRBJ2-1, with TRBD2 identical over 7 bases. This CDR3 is CASSVGLGTSNEQFF. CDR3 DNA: TGTGCCAGCAGCGTAGGACTAGGAACCAGCAATGAGCAGTTCTTC.